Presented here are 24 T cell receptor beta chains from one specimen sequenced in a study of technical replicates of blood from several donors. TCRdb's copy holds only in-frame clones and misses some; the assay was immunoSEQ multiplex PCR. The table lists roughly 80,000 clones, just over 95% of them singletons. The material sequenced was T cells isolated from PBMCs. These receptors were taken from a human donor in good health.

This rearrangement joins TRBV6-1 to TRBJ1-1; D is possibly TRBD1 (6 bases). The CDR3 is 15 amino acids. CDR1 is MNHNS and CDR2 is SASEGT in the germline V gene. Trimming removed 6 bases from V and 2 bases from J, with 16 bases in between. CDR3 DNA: TGTGCCAGCAGCCTGACAGTGACAGGAAACACTGAAGCTTTCTTT. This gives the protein CASSLTVTGNTEAFF.

CDR3 protein: CARSGGHGKLFF. The CDR3 region has the DNA TGTGCCCGGTCAGGGGGCCACGGGAAACTGTTTTTT. This rearrangement joins TRBV30 to TRBJ1-4; 8 positions match TRBD1. CDR1 and CDR2 (germline): GTSNPN, SVGIG (reference sequence). Germline trimming cut 8 bases from V and 11 bases from J; bases unmatched to any gene: 10. The CDR3 consists of 12 residues.

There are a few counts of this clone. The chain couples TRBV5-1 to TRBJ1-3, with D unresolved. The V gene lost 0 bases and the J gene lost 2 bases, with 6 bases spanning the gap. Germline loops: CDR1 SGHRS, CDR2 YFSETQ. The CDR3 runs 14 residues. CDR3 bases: TGCGCCAGCAGCTTGGACCAGGCTGGAAACACCATATATTTT. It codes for CASSLDQAGNTIYF.

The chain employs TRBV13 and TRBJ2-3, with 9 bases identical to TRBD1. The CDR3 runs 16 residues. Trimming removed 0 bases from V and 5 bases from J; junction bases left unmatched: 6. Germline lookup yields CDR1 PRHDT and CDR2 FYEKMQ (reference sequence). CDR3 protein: CASSLGYRGQVDTQYF. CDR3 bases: TGTGCCAGCAGCTTAGGCTACAGGGGGCAGGTAGATACGCAGTATTTT.

The CDR3: CSVKGLADSYEQYF. CDR3 DNA: TGCAGCGTGAAGGGACTAGCGGATTCCTACGAGCAGTACTTC. The chain combines TRBV29-1 with TRBJ2-7; TRBD2 aligns across 11 bases. CDR3 length: 14 amino acids. Germline assignment: CDR1 SQVTM and CDR2 ANQGSEA. With 6 bases clipped from V and 1 base from J, the junction kept 5 bases outside the gene matches.

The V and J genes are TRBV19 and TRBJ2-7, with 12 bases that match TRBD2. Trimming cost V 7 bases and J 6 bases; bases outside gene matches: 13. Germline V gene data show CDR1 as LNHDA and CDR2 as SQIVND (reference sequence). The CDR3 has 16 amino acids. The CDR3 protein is CASTDRGLAGRSEQYF. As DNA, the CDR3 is TGTGCCAGTACCGACAGAGGACTAGCGGGACGAAGCGAGCAGTACTTC. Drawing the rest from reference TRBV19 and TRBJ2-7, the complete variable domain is DGGITQSPKYLFRKEGQNVTLSCEQNLNHDAMYWYRQDPGQGLRLIYYSQIVNDFQKGDIAEGYSVSREKKESFPLTVTSAQKNPTAFYLCASTDRGLAGRSEQYFGPGTRLTVT.

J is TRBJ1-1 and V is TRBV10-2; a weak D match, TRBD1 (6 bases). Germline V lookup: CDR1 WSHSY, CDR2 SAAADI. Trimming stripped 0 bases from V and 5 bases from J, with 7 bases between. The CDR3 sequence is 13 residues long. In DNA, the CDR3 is TGCGCCAGCAGTGAGTCGAGGGGGACTGAAGCTTTCTTT. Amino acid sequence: CASSESRGTEAFF.

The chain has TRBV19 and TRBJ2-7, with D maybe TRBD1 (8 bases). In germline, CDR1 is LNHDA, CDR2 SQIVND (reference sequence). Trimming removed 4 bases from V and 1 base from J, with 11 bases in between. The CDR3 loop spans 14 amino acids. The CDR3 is CASSTQGGSYEQYF. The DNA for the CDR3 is TGTGCCAGTAGTACACAGGGGGGGTCCTACGAGCAGTACTTC.

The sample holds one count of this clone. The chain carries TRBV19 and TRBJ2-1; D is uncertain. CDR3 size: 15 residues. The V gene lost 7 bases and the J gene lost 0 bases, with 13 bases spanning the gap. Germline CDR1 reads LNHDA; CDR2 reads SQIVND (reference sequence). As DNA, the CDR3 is TGTGCCAGTAAAGTCTCCCACAGCTCCTACAATGAGCAGTTCTTC. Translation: CASKVSHSSYNEQFF.

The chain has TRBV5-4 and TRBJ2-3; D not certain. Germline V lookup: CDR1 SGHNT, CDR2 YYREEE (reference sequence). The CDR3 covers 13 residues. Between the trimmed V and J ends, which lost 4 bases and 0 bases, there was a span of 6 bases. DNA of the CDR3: TGTGCCAGCAGCCGCTATAGCACAGATACGCAGTATTTT. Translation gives CASSRYSTDTQYF.

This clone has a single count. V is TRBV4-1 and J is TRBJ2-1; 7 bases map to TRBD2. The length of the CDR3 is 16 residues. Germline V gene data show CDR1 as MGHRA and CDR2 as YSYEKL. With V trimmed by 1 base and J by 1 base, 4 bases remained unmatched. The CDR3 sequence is CASSQGGSRSYNEQFF. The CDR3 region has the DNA TGCGCCAGCAGCCAAGGCGGGAGTCGTTCCTACAATGAGCAGTTCTTC.

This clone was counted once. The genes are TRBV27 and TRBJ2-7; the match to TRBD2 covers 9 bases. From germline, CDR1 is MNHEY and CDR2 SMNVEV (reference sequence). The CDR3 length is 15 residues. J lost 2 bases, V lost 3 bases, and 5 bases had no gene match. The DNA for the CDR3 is TGTGCCAGCAGTTTGCGGGAGGGTTATCCCTACGAGCAGTACTTC. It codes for CASSLREGYPYEQYF.

DNA for the CDR3: TGTGCCAGCAGTTTAGGGTTATACAGCCCTAACTATGGCTACACCTTC. Translated: CASSLGLYSPNYGYTF. The J gene is TRBJ1-2, the V gene TRBV28; D not resolved. The germline V gene has CDR1 MDHEN and CDR2 SYDVKM. Trimming took 2 bases from V and 0 from J, leaving 13 bases between them. The CDR3 extends over 16 amino acids.

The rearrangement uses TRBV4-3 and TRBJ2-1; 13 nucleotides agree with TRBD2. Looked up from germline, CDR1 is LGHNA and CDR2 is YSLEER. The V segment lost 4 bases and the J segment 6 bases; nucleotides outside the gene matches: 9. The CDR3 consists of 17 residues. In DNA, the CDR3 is TGCGCCAGCAGCCTCCGGACTAGCGGGAGTTTTCTCAATGAGCAGTTCTTC. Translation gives CASSLRTSGSFLNEQFF.

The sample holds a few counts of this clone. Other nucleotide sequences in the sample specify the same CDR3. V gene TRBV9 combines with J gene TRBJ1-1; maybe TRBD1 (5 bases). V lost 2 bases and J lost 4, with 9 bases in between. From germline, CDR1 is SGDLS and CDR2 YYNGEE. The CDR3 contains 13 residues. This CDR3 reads CASSVQGGTEAFF. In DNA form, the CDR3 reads TGTGCCAGCAGCGTGCAGGGAGGCACTGAAGCTTTCTTT.

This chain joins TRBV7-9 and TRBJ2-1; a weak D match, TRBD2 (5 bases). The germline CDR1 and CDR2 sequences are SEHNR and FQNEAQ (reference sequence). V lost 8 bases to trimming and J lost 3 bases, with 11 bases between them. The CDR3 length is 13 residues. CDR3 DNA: TGTGCCAGCGGAGGAAGGGACTACAATGAGCAGTTCTTC. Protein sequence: CASGGRDYNEQFF.

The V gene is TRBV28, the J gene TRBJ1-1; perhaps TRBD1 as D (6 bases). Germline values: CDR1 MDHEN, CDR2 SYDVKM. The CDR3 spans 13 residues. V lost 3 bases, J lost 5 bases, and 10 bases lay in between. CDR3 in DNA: TGTGCCAGCAGTTTCCCAGGGGCGACTGAAGCTTTCTTT. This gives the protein CASSFPGATEAFF. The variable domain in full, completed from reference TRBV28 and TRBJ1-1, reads DVKVTQSSRYLVKRTGEKVFLECVQDMDHENMFWYRQDPGLGLRLIYFSYDVKMKEKGDIPEGYSVSREKKERFSLILESASTNQTSMYLCASSFPGATEAFFGQGTRLTVV.

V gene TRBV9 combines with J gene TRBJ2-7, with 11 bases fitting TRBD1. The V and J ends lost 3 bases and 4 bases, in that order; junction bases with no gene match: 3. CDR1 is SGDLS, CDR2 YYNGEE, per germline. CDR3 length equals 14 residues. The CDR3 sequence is CASSGGDRGYEQYF. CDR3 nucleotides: TGTGCCAGCAGCGGGGGGGACAGGGGGTACGAGCAGTACTTC.

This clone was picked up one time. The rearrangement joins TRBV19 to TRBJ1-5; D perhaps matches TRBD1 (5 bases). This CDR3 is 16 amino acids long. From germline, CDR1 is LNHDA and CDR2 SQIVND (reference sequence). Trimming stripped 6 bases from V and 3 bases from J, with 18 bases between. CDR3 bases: TGTGCCAGTAGCCCCCCCACAGGTCCTCTCAATCAGCCCCAGCATTTT. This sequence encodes CASSPPTGPLNQPQHF.

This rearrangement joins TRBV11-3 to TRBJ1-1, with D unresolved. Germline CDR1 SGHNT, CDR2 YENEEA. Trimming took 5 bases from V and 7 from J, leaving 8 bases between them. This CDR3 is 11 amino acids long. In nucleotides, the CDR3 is TGTGCCAGCAGCGTCGGGGATGAAGCTTTCTTT. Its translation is CASSVGDEAFF.

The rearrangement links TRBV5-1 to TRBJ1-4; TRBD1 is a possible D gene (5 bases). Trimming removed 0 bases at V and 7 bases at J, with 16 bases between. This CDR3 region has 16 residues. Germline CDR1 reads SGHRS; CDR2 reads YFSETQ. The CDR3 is CASSLAVREAAEKLFF. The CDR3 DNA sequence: TGCGCCAGCAGCTTGGCCGTCAGGGAGGCGGCTGAAAAACTGTTTTTT.

CDR3 loop: CASSLLGGSYEQYF. The CDR3 bases are TGTGCCAGCAGTTTATTGGGGGGCTCCTACGAGCAGTACTTC. The chain is built from TRBV28 and TRBJ2-7; D is perhaps TRBD2 (6 bases). The CDR3 is 14 amino acids. Germline CDR1 MDHEN, CDR2 SYDVKM. Trimming pared 1 base from V and 0 bases from J, leaving 7 bases between. The variable domain in full, with the rest retrieved from reference TRBV28 and TRBJ2-7, is DVKVTQSSRYLVKRTGEKVFLECVQDMDHENMFWYRQDPGLGLRLIYFSYDVKMKEKGDIPEGYSVSREKKERFSLILESASTNQTSMYLCASSLLGGSYEQYFGPGTRLTVT.

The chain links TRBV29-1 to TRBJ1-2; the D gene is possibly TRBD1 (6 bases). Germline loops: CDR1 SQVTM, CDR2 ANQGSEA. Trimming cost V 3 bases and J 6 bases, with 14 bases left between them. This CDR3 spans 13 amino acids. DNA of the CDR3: TGCAGCGTTGAGTTGCAGGGGCCGGATGGCTACACCTTC. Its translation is CSVELQGPDGYTF. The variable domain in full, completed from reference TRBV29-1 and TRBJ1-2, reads SAVISQKPSRDICQRGTSLTIQCQVDSQVTMMFWYRQQPGQSLTLIATANQGSEATYESGFVIDKFPISRPNLTFSTLTVSNMSPEDSSIYLCSVELQGPDGYTFGSGTRLTVV.

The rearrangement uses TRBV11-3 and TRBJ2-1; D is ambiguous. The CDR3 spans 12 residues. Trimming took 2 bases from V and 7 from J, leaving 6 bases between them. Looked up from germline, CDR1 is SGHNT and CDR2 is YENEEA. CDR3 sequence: CASSLTGNEQFF. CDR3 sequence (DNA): TGTGCCAGCAGCTTAACGGGTAATGAGCAGTTCTTC.